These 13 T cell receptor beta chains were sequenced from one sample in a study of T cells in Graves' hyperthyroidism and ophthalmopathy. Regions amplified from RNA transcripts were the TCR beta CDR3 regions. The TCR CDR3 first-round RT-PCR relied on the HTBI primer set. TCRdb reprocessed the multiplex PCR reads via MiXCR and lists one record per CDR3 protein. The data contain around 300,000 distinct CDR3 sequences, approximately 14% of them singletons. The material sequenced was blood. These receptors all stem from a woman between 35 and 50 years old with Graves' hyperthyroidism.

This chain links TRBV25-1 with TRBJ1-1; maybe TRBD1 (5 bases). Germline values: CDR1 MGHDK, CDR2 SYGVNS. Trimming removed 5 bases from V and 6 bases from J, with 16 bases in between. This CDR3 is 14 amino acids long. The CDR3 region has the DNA TGTGCCAGCAGTCCCCAAGGGGAGAGGGCTGAAGCTTTCTTT. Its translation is CASSPQGERAEAFF.

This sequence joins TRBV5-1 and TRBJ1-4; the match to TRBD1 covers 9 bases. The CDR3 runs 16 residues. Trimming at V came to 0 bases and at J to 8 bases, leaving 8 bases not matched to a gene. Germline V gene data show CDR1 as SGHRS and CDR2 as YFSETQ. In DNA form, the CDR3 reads TGCGCCAGCAGCTTGGTCCGGGGACAGGGTGAAGAAAAACTGTTTTTT. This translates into CASSLVRGQGEEKLFF.

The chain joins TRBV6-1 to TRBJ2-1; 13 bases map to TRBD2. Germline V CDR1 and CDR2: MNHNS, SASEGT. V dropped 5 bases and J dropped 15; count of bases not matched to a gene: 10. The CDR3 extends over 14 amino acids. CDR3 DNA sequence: TGTGCCAGCAGTAACCCTCGGACTAGCGGGAGTCCGTTCTTC. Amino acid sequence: CASSNPRTSGSPFF.

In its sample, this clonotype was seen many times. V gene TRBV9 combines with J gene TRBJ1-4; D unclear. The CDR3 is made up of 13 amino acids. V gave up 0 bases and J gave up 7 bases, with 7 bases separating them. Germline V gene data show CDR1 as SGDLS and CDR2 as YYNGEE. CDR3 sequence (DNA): TGTGCCAGCAGCGTAGCCCCTAGTGAAAAACTGTTTTTT. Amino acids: CASSVAPSEKLFF.

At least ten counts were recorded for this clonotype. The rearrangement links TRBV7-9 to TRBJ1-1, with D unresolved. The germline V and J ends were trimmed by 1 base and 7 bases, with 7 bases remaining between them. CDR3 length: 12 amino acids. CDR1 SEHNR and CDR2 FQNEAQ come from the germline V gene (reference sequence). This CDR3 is CASSLVPDEAFF. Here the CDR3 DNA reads TGTGCCAGCAGCTTAGTACCGGATGAAGCTTTCTTT.

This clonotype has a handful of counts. CDR3 DNA: TGTGCCAGCAGCACCCCAGGGGCTGAAGCTTTCTTT. Its protein product is CASSTPGAEAFF. The chain recombines TRBV13 with TRBJ1-1, with D maybe TRBD1 (6 bases). CDR3 length: 12 residues. Trimming cost V 5 bases and J 6 bases, with 10 bases left between them. CDR1 and CDR2 (germline): PRHDT, FYEKMQ (reference sequence). Based on the CDR3 plus reference TRBV13 and TRBJ1-1, the full variable domain is AAGVIQSPRHLIKEKRETATLKCYPIPRHDTVYWYQQGPGQDPQFLISFYEKMQSDKGSIPDRFSAQQFSDYHSELNMSSLELGDSALYFCASSTPGAEAFFGQGTRLTVV.

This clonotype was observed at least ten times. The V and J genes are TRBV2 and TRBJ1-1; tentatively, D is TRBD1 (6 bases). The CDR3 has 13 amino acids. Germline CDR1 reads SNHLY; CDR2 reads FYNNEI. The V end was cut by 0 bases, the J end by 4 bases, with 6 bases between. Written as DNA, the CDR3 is TGTGCCAGCAGTGAAGCGACAGGCACTGAAGCTTTCTTT. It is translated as CASSEATGTEAFF. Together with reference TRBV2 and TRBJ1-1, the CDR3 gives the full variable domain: EPEVTQTPSHQVTQMGQEVILRCVPISNHLYFYWYRQILGQKVEFLVSFYNNEISEKSEIFDDQFSVERPDGSNFTLKIRSTKLEDSAMYFCASSEATGTEAFFGQGTRLTVV.

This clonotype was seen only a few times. The CDR3 DNA reads as TGCGCCAGCAGTGAGGTATCTAGGCCCGGTAATGGTGAGCAGTTCTTC. It is translated as CASSEVSRPGNGEQFF. This rearrangement joins TRBV10-2 to TRBJ2-1; no clear D. V lost 2 bases and J lost 9, with 20 bases in between. The CDR3 is made up of 16 amino acids. The germline V gene encodes CDR1 WSHSY and CDR2 SAAADI.

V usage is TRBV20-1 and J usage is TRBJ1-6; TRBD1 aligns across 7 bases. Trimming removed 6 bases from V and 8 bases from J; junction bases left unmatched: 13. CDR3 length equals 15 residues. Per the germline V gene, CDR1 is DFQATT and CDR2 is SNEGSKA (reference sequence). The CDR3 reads CSATQGPRVDSPLHF. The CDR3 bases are TGCAGTGCCACACAGGGGCCTCGGGTGGATTCACCCCTCCACTTT.

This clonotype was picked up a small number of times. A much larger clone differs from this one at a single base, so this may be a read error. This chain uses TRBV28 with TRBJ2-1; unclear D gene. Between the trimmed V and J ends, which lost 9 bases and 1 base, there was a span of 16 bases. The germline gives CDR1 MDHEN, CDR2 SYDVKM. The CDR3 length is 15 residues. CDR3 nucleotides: TGTGCCAGTGCGCTGGAGCCGGGTTCCTACAATGAGCAGTTCTTC. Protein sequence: CASALEPGSYNEQFF.

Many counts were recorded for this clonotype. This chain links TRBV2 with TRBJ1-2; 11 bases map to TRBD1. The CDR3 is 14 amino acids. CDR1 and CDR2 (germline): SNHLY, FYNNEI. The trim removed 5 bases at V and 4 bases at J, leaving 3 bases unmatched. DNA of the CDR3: TGTGCCAGCAGTTCCGGGACAGGGGGCTATGGCTACACCTTC. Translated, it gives CASSSGTGGYGYTF. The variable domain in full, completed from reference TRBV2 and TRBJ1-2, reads EPEVTQTPSHQVTQMGQEVILRCVPISNHLYFYWYRQILGQKVEFLVSFYNNEISEKSEIFDDQFSVERPDGSNFTLKIRSTKLEDSAMYFCASSSGTGGYGYTFGSGTRLTVV.

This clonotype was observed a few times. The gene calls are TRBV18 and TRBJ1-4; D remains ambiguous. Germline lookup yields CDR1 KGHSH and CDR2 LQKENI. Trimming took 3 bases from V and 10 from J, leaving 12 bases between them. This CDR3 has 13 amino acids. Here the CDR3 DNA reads TGTGCCAGCTCACCCGAATCAGGAGGAAAACTGTTTTTT. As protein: CASSPESGGKLFF.

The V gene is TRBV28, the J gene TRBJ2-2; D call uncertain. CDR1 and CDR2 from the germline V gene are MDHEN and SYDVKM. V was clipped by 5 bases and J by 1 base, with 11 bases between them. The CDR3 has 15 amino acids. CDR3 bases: TGTGCCAGCAGTGCTCTAGGCGGGAACACCGGGGAGCTGTTTTTT. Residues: CASSALGGNTGELFF.